This T cell receptor beta chain was retrieved from a study of T cell clonality in common variable immunodeficiency. Whole-study results and caveats: Compared with controls, CVID subjects had fewer shared TCRbeta clones. Fewer deletions and N-nucleotide insertions were reportedly seen in common variable immunodeficiency TCR beta sequences.

In germline, CDR1 is SEHNR, CDR2 FQNEAQ (reference sequence). Trimming took 5 bases from V and 5 from J, leaving 12 bases between them. This CDR3 region has 13 residues. Equal genomic DNA amounts from CVID and control samples were sequenced. Sequencing used immunoSEQ multiplex PCR; TCRdb keeps in-frame clones, though not all of them. The profile covers 52,000 or so clones, none occurring a single time. Heparinized whole blood, about 4.5 to 9 ml, came from each donor. This clone was observed many times. Its antigen is currently unknown. The sequenced fragment ends 3 residues before the CDR3 boundary, so the rest is inferred from the germline J gene.

The TCR comes from a person between 18 and 75 years old in good health. Sequencing used peripheral blood mononuclear cells. V is TRBV7-9 and J is TRBJ2-5; D perhaps matches TRBD2 (6 bases). CDR3 bases read: TGTGCCAGCAGCCCCCGGGGGTCGGAGACC. This translates into CASSPRGSET. The CDR3 as a whole reads CASSPRGSETQYF.